This is a list of T cell receptor beta chains from one sample in a study of technical replicates of blood from several donors. Assay used: immunoSEQ multiplex PCR; TCRdb lists only in-frame clones, some missing. The data show nearly 70,000 clones, about nine tenths seen once. Specimen: PBMCs. The receptors here all came from a human donor in good health. Some clones in this sample may be carry-over from other donors' samples. CDR3s include the opening cysteine and the closing phenylalanine or tryptophan. Each record gives: clone size, V gene, D gene, J gene, CDR3 protein, CDR3 DNA. D genes are given only for firm matches. The listing skips clone size in some rows; elsewhere it reads once, few, many or a size class.

size: -
V: TRBV7-2
D: -
J: TRBJ2-4
CDR3: CASSLITGWNIQYF
DNA: TGTGCCAGCAGCTTAATAACAGGGTGGAACATTCAGTACTTC

size: -
V: TRBV11-2
D: -
J: TRBJ1-2
CDR3: CASSTGANYGYTF
DNA: TGTGCCAGCAGCACGGGGGCTAACTATGGCTACACCTTC

size: -
V: TRBV6-5
D: -
J: TRBJ2-7
CDR3: CASSYSNLAEQYF
DNA: TGTGCCAGCAGTTACTCGAACCTTGCGGAGCAGTACTTC

size: -
V: TRBV13
D: -
J: TRBJ2-7
CDR3: CASSLVRRSGNEQYF
DNA: TGTGCCAGCAGCTTAGTTCGCAGGTCGGGAAACGAGCAGTACTTC

size: -
V: TRBV6-6
D: TRBD1
J: TRBJ1-2
CDR3: CASSSGTGGHYGYTF
DNA: TGTGCCAGCAGTTCCGGGACAGGGGGACACTATGGCTACACCTTC

size: -
V: TRBV19
D: TRBD1
J: TRBJ1-2
CDR3: CASSQGQRGGYTF
DNA: TGTGCCAGTAGCCAGGGACAGCGTGGTGGCTACACCTTC

size: -
V: TRBV11-1
D: TRBD1
J: TRBJ2-7
CDR3: CASSLLGTGSYEQYF
DNA: TGTGCCAGCAGCTTACTCGGGACAGGTTCCTACGAGCAGTACTTC

size: few
V: TRBV7-9
D: TRBD1
J: TRBJ2-7
CDR3: CASSLSPDLSPRGSYEQYF
DNA: TGTGCCAGCAGCTTAAGTCCGGATCTCTCTCCCAGGGGGTCCTACGAGCAGTACTTC

size: -
V: TRBV6-1
D: TRBD1
J: TRBJ1-1
CDR3: CASNLRTGGNTEAFF
DNA: TGTGCCAGCAATTTACGGACAGGCGGGAACACTGAAGCTTTCTTT

size: -
V: TRBV5-1
D: -
J: TRBJ1-3
CDR3: CASSLESVSSSGNTIYF
DNA: TGCGCCAGCAGCTTGGAATCGGTCTCCTCCTCTGGAAACACCATATATTTT

size: -
V: TRBV18
D: -
J: TRBJ1-1
CDR3: CASSPIGGNTEAFF
DNA: TGTGCCAGCTCACCTATAGGGGGGAACACTGAAGCTTTCTTT

size: -
V: TRBV25-1
D: -
J: TRBJ1-4
CDR3: CASSMRQSTNEKLFF
DNA: TGTGCCAGCAGTATGCGACAGTCCACTAATGAAAAACTGTTTTTT

size: -
V: TRBV6-4
D: -
J: TRBJ2-1
CDR3: CASSDSLSSYNEQFF
DNA: TGTGCCAGCAGTGACTCGCTGAGCTCCTACAATGAGCAGTTCTTC

size: -
V: TRBV6-6
D: -
J: TRBJ2-7
CDR3: CASSELGSTYEQYF
DNA: TGTGCCAGCAGTGAGCTAGGATCTACCTACGAGCAGTACTTC

size: -
V: TRBV19
D: TRBD1
J: TRBJ1-5
CDR3: CASRDRENQPQHF
DNA: TGTGCCAGTAGGGACAGGGAAAACCAGCCCCAGCATTTT

size: -
V: TRBV9
D: TRBD2
J: TRBJ2-1
CDR3: CASSVSGPNNEQFF
DNA: TGTGCCAGCAGCGTTAGCGGGCCGAACAATGAGCAGTTCTTC

size: -
V: TRBV7-8
D: TRBD2
J: TRBJ2-3
CDR3: CASSPGGRDTQYF
DNA: TGTGCCAGCAGCCCGGGGGGGCGAGATACGCAGTATTTT

size: -
V: TRBV5-4
D: -
J: TRBJ2-7
CDR3: CASSSGTGRSGRAWYEQYF
DNA: TGTGCCAGCAGCTCGGGGACAGGGAGAAGCGGGAGGGCCTGGTACGAGCAGTACTTC

size: -
V: TRBV5-6
D: TRBD1
J: TRBJ1-1
CDR3: CASSRAATGDITEAFF
DNA: TGTGCCAGCAGCCGGGCGGCAACAGGGGATATCACTGAAGCTTTCTTT

size: -
V: TRBV6-1
D: -
J: TRBJ1-1
CDR3: CASRTRQGPTEAFF
DNA: TGTGCCAGCAGAACCAGGCAGGGTCCCACTGAAGCTTTCTTT

size: -
V: TRBV7-3
D: -
J: TRBJ2-2
CDR3: CASSLRPNTGELFF
DNA: TGTGCCAGCAGCTTAAGGCCGAACACCGGGGAGCTGTTTTTT

size: -
V: TRBV9
D: TRBD2
J: TRBJ2-1
CDR3: CASSPQGLAGVVGQFF
DNA: TGTGCCAGCAGCCCCCAGGGACTAGCGGGGGTGGTGGGCCAGTTCTTC

size: -
V: TRBV30
D: -
J: TRBJ1-6
CDR3: CAWSLRTGDNSPLHF
DNA: TGTGCCTGGAGTTTAAGGACGGGGGATAATTCACCCCTCCACTTT

size: once
V: TRBV6-5
D: -
J: TRBJ1-1
CDR3: CASSRQENTEAFF
DNA: TGTGCCAGCAGTCGACAGGAGAACACTGAAGCTTTCTTT

size: -
V: TRBV10-3
D: TRBD1
J: TRBJ1-6
CDR3: CAIGTDTTLSNSPLHF
DNA: TGTGCCATCGGGACAGACACCACTCTCTCGAATTCACCCCTCCACTTT

size: -
V: TRBV6-1
D: -
J: TRBJ2-2
CDR3: CASIMTGTAGELFF
DNA: TGTGCCAGCATCATGACAGGGACTGCCGGGGAGCTGTTTTTT

size: -
V: TRBV2
D: TRBD2
J: TRBJ2-2
CDR3: CASSEASGGLSGELFF
DNA: TGTGCCAGCAGTGAAGCTAGCGGGGGGTTGAGCGGGGAGCTGTTTTTT

size: -
V: TRBV10-3
D: TRBD2
J: TRBJ2-1
CDR3: CAISYPSGTYNEQFF
DNA: TGTGCCATCAGTTATCCAAGCGGGACCTACAATGAGCAGTTCTTC

size: -
V: TRBV7-2
D: TRBD2
J: TRBJ2-5
CDR3: CASSSGTSGRAGETQYF
DNA: TGTGCCAGCAGCTCCGGGACTAGCGGGAGGGCGGGTGAGACCCAGTACTTC

size: -
V: TRBV11-2
D: -
J: TRBJ1-5
CDR3: CASSLDRGQPQHF
DNA: TGTGCCAGCAGCTTAGATCGAGGTCAGCCCCAGCATTTT

size: few
V: TRBV29-1
D: TRBD1
J: TRBJ1-1
CDR3: CSAKGQGNTEAFF
DNA: TGCAGCGCTAAGGGACAGGGGAACACTGAAGCTTTCTTT

size: -
V: TRBV6-1
D: -
J: TRBJ1-5
CDR3: CASGEAADYQPQHF
DNA: TGTGCCAGCGGTGAAGCGGCAGATTATCAGCCCCAGCATTTT

size: -
V: TRBV4-2
D: TRBD1
J: TRBJ1-4
CDR3: CASADRGTNEKLFF
DNA: TGTGCCAGCGCGGACAGGGGAACTAATGAAAAACTGTTTTTT

size: -
V: TRBV30
D: TRBD2
J: TRBJ2-1
CDR3: CAWSVTSGGFNEQFF
DNA: TGTGCCTGGAGTGTAACTAGCGGGGGTTTCAATGAGCAGTTCTTC

size: -
V: TRBV7-9
D: TRBD1
J: TRBJ1-4
CDR3: CASSIGQTGGNEKLFF
DNA: TGTGCCAGCAGCATAGGCCAGACAGGGGGAAATGAAAAACTGTTTTTT

size: -
V: TRBV4-1
D: TRBD2
J: TRBJ2-3
CDR3: CASSHGAGDTDTQYF
DNA: TGCGCCAGCAGCCATGGAGCGGGGGACACAGATACGCAGTATTTT

size: -
V: TRBV19
D: -
J: TRBJ2-4
CDR3: CASMGPIKNIQYF
DNA: TGTGCCAGTATGGGGCCTATCAAAAACATTCAGTACTTC

size: few
V: TRBV9
D: TRBD1
J: TRBJ1-5
CDR3: CASSRQGNQPQHF
DNA: TGTGCCAGCAGCCGACAGGGGAATCAGCCCCAGCATTTT

size: -
V: TRBV14
D: TRBD2
J: TRBJ2-5
CDR3: CASSLRTSGAETQYF
DNA: TGTGCCAGCAGCCTCAGGACTAGCGGGGCCGAGACCCAGTACTTC

size: -
V: TRBV4-3
D: TRBD1
J: TRBJ2-7
CDR3: CASSQDRWQGADYYEQYF
DNA: TGCGCCAGCAGCCAAGATCGGTGGCAGGGGGCGGACTACTACGAGCAGTACTTC